The subject of this entry is one T cell receptor (beta chain). These data originate in a study of Ad26.COV2.S vaccination and SARS-CoV-2 variants. Treatment given: approximately 18 received Ad26.COV2.S at low or high dose, single or two shots; about 5 received placebo; per-sample allocation not given. Sampling occurred on day 63 after the first vaccine or placebo injection. TCRdb's table, derived via immunoSEQ multiplex PCR, lists solely in-frame clones and lacks some. This table has over 400,000 clones, 89% appearing once. Germline CDR1 is LNHDA and CDR2 is SQIVND (reference sequence). The CDR3 is 12 residues long. V gave up 6 bases and J gave up 6 bases, with 11 bases separating them.

The sequence was collected from a person between 18 and 60 years old who received the Ad26.COV2.S COVID-19 vaccine or a placebo. The sequences come from peripheral blood, collected in a trial of Ad26.COV2.S vaccine versus placebo. The chain links TRBV19 to TRBJ1-1, with D perhaps TRBD1 (5 bases). This chain's CDR3 is CASRQGLAEAFF. The CDR3 DNA reads TGTGCCAGTAGGCAGGGACTAGCTGAAGCTTTCTTT.